Shown below are 16 T cell receptor beta chains from a single sample sequenced in a study of T-cell memory formation after mild COVID-19. TCRdb analysed the 5' RACE reads with MiXCR anew, one entry per CDR3 protein. The table shows about 140,000 distinct CDR3 sequences, with 13% to 15% occurring only once. Material: PBMCs or a T cell subset sorted from them (not recorded which). The origin of the receptors is an adult woman who had mild COVID-19 (a few samples of this study predate the infection). Cell type and time point are not known.

This clonotype appeared many times. The genes are TRBV4-1 and TRBJ2-7; 8 nucleotides align to TRBD1. The ends lost 1 base at V and 1 base at J; junction bases unmatched: 0. The CDR3 has 14 residues. The V gene's germline CDR1 is MGHRA and CDR2 YSYEKL. Written as DNA, the CDR3 is TGCGCCAGCAGCCAAGGACAGGGGTCCTACGAGCAGTACTTC. Its protein is CASSQGQGSYEQYF.

This clonotype was seen more than once but under ten times. V and J are TRBV5-5 and TRBJ1-2, with D tentatively TRBD1 (5 bases). The V end was cut by 6 bases, the J end by 2 bases, with 17 bases between. The CDR3 covers 15 residues. Germline CDR1 SGHKS, CDR2 YYEKEE (reference sequence). As DNA, the CDR3 is TGTGCCAGCACCCATGGGGGGTCGTGGAACTATGGCTACACCTTC. Translated: CASTHGGSWNYGYTF.

The chain has TRBV3-1 and TRBJ2-2, with D possibly TRBD1 on 7 matching bases. The germline V gene has CDR1 LGHDT and CDR2 YNNKEL (reference sequence). The length of the CDR3 is 16 residues. V was pared by 4 bases and J by 0 bases, with 12 bases between. This CDR3 reads CASSPRDSTNTGELFF. DNA of the CDR3: TGTGCCAGCAGCCCGCGGGACAGCACGAACACCGGGGAGCTGTTTTTT. The full variable domain, in which reference TRBV3-1 and TRBJ2-2 provide the parts outside the CDR3, is DTAVSQTPKYLVTQMGNDKSIKCEQNLGHDTMYWYKQDSKKFLKIMFSYNNKELIINETVPNRFSPKSPDKAHLNLHINSLELGDSAVYFCASSPRDSTNTGELFFGEGSRLTVL.

This clonotype has only a few counts. The chain links TRBV29-1 to TRBJ2-1; no clear D gene. From germline, CDR1 is SQVTM and CDR2 ANQGSEA. Trimming removed 1 base from V and 6 bases from J, with 7 bases in between. The CDR3 is 12 amino acids. The CDR3 loop is CSVEGLANEQFF. The CDR3 nucleotides are TGCAGCGTTGAAGGACTGGCCAATGAGCAGTTCTTC.

A few counts support this clonotype. The J gene is TRBJ2-7, the V gene TRBV29-1; D gene uncertain. The germline gives CDR1 SQVTM, CDR2 ANQGSEA. CDR3 length equals 13 residues. Trimming shortened V by 6 bases and J by 1 base, and 13 bases separated the two germline ends. CDR3: CSVALDGSYEQYF. The CDR3 DNA reads TGCAGCGTCGCCCTAGACGGATCCTACGAGCAGTACTTC.

The chain joins TRBV30 to TRBJ2-7; unclear D gene. Per germline, CDR1 GTSNPN and CDR2 SVGIG (reference sequence). Trimming pared 0 bases from V and 3 bases from J, leaving 12 bases between. This CDR3 comprises 14 residues. The CDR3 protein is CAWSVVGLGYEQYF. In DNA, the CDR3 is TGTGCCTGGAGTGTAGTCGGGCTCGGCTACGAGCAGTACTTC. Drawing the rest from reference TRBV30 and TRBJ2-7, the complete variable domain is SQTIHQWPATLVQPVGSPLSLECTVEGTSNPNLYWYRQAAGRGLQLLFYSVGIGQISSEVPQNLSASRPQDRQFILSSKKLLLSDSGFYLCAWSVVGLGYEQYFGPGTRLTVT.

The chain is built from TRBV20-1 and TRBJ2-7; 7 bases are shared with TRBD1. Unmatched junction bases numbered 6, after V lost 0 bases and J lost 7 bases. This CDR3 comprises 13 residues. Germline V gene sequence: CDR1 DFQATT, CDR2 SNEGSKA (reference sequence). The CDR3 loop reads CSARDGQALEQYF. The CDR3 DNA is TGCAGTGCTAGAGACGGACAGGCCTTGGAGCAGTACTTC.

CDR3 in DNA: TGCGCCAGCAGCCCATTTCAAGGGACGGGCACTGAAGCTTTCTTT. Its protein is CASSPFQGTGTEAFF. The gene calls are TRBV4-1 and TRBJ1-1, with D possibly being TRBD1 (5 bases). In germline, CDR1 is MGHRA, CDR2 YSYEKL. V dropped 4 bases and J dropped 4 bases, with 16 bases sitting between them. The CDR3 runs 15 residues.

The sample holds a few counts of this clonotype. The rearrangement links TRBV11-2 to TRBJ2-7, with 10 bases that match TRBD2. From germline, CDR1 is SGHAT and CDR2 FQNNGV. V was clipped by 0 bases and J by 5 bases; unmatched bases: 19. The CDR3 runs to 20 residues. CDR3 nucleotide sequence: TGTGCCAGCAGCTTAGATGGGCTAGCGGGAGTTAAGTCTTGGTCTCACGAGCAGTACTTC. It is translated as CASSLDGLAGVKSWSHEQYF.

This clonotype was counted many times. The chain recombines TRBV10-2 with TRBJ2-3, with TRBD2 matching over 10 bases. This CDR3 has 20 amino acids. Trimming removed 2 bases from V and 0 bases from J; junction bases left unmatched: 14. Germline values: CDR1 WSHSY, CDR2 SAAADI. DNA of the CDR3: TGCGCCAGCAGTGAGCCGCGTCCGGGACTAGCGCACCATAGCACAGATACGCAGTATTTT. It codes for CASSEPRPGLAHHSTDTQYF.

This clonotype has only a few counts. The CDR3 is CSARDLNENTEAFF. CDR3 nucleotides: TGCAGTGCTAGAGATCTAAACGAGAACACTGAAGCTTTCTTT. This chain joins TRBV20-1 and TRBJ1-1; no reliable D call. The CDR3 runs to 14 residues. Per germline, CDR1 DFQATT and CDR2 SNEGSKA (reference sequence). Trimming removed 0 bases from V and 1 base from J, with 9 bases in between.

This clonotype was detected only a few times. The rearrangement joins TRBV9 to TRBJ2-7; 11 nucleotides agree with TRBD2. The CDR3 runs to 17 residues. Germline V lookup: CDR1 SGDLS, CDR2 YYNGEE. With V trimmed by 3 bases and J by 5 bases, 13 bases remained unmatched. CDR3 nucleotide sequence: TGTGCCAGCAGCGCCGCTAAGTCCGGGACTAGCGGCCACGAGCAGTACTTC. Translated, it gives CASSAAKSGTSGHEQYF. The full variable domain, rest sourced from reference TRBV9 and TRBJ2-7, is DSGVTQTPKHLITATGQRVTLRCSPRSGDLSVYWYQQSLDQGLQFLIQYYNGEERAKGNILERFSAQQFPDLHSELNLSSLELGDSALYFCASSAAKSGTSGHEQYFGPGTRLTVT.

The J gene is TRBJ1-4, the V gene TRBV19; D remains ambiguous. The germline V and J ends were trimmed by 5 bases and 0 bases, with 10 bases remaining between them. This CDR3 has 15 residues. The germline gives CDR1 LNHDA, CDR2 SQIVND (reference sequence). CDR3: CASSSYTATNEKLFF. The CDR3 DNA follows: TGTGCCAGTAGTTCATACACGGCAACTAATGAAAAACTGTTTTTT.

The sample holds a few counts of this clonotype. Here the CDR3 DNA reads TGCAGTGCTAGAGTTTTCGACAGATATGGCTACACCTTC. This translates into CSARVFDRYGYTF. This chain joins TRBV20-1 and TRBJ1-2, with TRBD1 as a possible D gene (5 bases). CDR3 length: 13 amino acids. CDR1 DFQATT and CDR2 SNEGSKA come from the germline V gene (reference sequence). Trimming removed 1 base at V and 5 bases at J, with 11 bases between.

This clonotype was detected only a few times. The J gene is TRBJ2-1, the V gene TRBV24-1; 9 bases map to TRBD1. Germline values: CDR1 KGHDR, CDR2 SFDVKD. The V gene end was trimmed by 9 bases and the J gene end by 2 bases; junction bases not matched to a gene: 7. The length of the CDR3 is 15 residues. CDR3 amino acids: CATGRWTGAYNEQFF. The CDR3 DNA is TGTGCCACCGGGCGGTGGACAGGGGCCTACAATGAGCAGTTCTTC.

In this sample, this clonotype turned up a few times. CDR3 protein: CASSHQGGTGVYEQYF. CDR3 DNA sequence: TGTGCCAGCAGCCACCAAGGAGGGACAGGGGTCTACGAGCAGTACTTC. This chain joins TRBV12-3 or TRBV12-4 and TRBJ2-7; TRBD1 agrees at 10 bases. The CDR3 sequence is 16 residues long. V dropped 6 bases and J dropped 3; count of bases not matched to a gene: 11.